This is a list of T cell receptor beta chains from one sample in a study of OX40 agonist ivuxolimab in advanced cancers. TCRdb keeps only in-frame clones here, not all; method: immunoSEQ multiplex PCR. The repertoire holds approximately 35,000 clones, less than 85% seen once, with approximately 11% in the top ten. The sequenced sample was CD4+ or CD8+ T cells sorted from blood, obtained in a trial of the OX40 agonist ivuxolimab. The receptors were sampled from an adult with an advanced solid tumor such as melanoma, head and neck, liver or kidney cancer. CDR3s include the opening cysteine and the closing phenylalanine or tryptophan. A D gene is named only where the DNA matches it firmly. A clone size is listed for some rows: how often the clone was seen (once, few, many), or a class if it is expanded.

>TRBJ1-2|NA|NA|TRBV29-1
CSVDGQGTGYTF
TGCAGCGTTGATGGGCAGGGTACGGGCTACACCTTC
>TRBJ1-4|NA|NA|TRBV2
CASSEMMARGKLFF
TGTGCCAGCAGTGAAATGATGGCCCGAGGAAAACTGTTTTTT
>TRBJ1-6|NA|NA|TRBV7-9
CASSRTDSNSPLHF
TGTGCCAGCAGCAGGACAGATTCTAATTCACCCCTCCACTTT
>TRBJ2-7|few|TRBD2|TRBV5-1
CASSLSGGAYEQYF
TGCGCCAGCAGCTTGAGTGGGGGGGCCTACGAGCAGTACTTC
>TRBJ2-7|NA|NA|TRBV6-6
CAISEQGSGYEQYF
TGTGCCATCAGTGAGCAGGGGTCGGGTTACGAGCAGTACTTC
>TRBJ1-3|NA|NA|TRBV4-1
CASSRGGLVSSGNTIYF
TGCGCCAGCAGCCGGGGGGGGCTGGTCTCCTCTGGAAACACCATATATTTT
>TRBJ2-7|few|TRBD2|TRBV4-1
CASSRPGLAGGNSYEQYF
TGCGCCAGCAGCCGCCCGGGACTAGCGGGGGGCAACTCCTACGAGCAGTACTTC
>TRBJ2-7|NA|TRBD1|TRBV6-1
CASRGDSESYEQYF
TGTGCCAGCAGGGGGGACAGCGAATCCTACGAGCAGTACTTC
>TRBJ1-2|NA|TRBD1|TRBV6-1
CASSEGTGRYDGYTF
TGTGCCAGCAGTGAAGGGACAGGGCGTTATGATGGCTACACCTTC
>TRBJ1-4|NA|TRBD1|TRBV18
CASSPRTGFGTNEKLFF
TGTGCCAGCTCACCAAGGACAGGGTTCGGGACTAATGAAAAACTGTTTTTT
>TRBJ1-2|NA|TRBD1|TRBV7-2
CASSRLRTGDYGYTF
TGTGCCAGCAGCCGCCTTAGGACAGGAGACTATGGCTACACCTTC
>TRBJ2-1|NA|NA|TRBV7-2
CASSFFADPSYNEQFF
TGTGCCAGCAGCTTCTTCGCGGATCCCTCCTACAATGAGCAGTTCTTC
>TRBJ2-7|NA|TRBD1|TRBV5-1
CASRSTGTGLYEQYF
TGCGCCAGTCGTTCCACCGGGACAGGACTCTACGAGCAGTACTTC
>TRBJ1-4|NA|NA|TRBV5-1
CASSLGLGHINEKLFF
TGCGCCAGCAGCTTGGGACTGGGACATATTAATGAAAAACTGTTTTTT
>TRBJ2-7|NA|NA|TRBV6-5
CASSYDPGPYEQYF
TGTGCCAGCAGTTACGACCCAGGGCCCTACGAGCAGTACTTC
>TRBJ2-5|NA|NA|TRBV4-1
CASSQDRVGGWETQYF
TGCGCCAGCAGCCAAGATAGGGTAGGGGGATGGGAGACCCAGTACTTC
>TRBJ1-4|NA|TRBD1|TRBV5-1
CASSFGTGGGEKLFF
TGCGCCAGCAGCTTTGGGACAGGGGGAGGTGAAAAACTGTTTTTT
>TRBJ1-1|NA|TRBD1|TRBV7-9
CASSTSGGSAFF
TGTGCCAGCAGCACCTCAGGGGGATCCGCTTTCTTT
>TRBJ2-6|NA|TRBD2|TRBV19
CASRGGPGANVLTF
TGTGCCAGTCGGGGGGGTCCCGGGGCCAACGTCCTGACTTTC
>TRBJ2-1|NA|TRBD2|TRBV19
CASSIDWRGSSYNEQFF
TGTGCCAGTAGTATAGACTGGCGGGGGAGCTCCTACAATGAGCAGTTCTTC
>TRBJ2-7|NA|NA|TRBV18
CASSPPIEGFYEQYF
TGTGCCAGCTCACCCCCTATAGAGGGTTTCTACGAGCAGTACTTC
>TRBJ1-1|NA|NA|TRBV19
CASSISGYSEAFF
TGTGCCAGTAGTATATCGGGGTATTCTGAAGCTTTCTTT
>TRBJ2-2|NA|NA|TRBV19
CAVGNGWPTGELFF
TGTGCCGTGGGAAATGGATGGCCCACCGGGGAGCTGTTTTTT
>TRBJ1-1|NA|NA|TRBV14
CASSQSGAKNTEAFF
TGTGCCAGCAGCCAATCAGGGGCTAAGAACACTGAAGCTTTCTTT
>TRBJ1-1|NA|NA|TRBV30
CAWSVKQGEAFF
TGTGCCTGGAGTGTTAAACAGGGAGAAGCTTTCTTT
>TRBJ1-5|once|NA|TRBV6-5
CASSSQGLNSNQPQHF
TGTGCCAGCAGTTCACAGGGTTTAAATAGCAATCAGCCCCAGCATTTT